Reported below is one TCR beta chain. The data stem from a study of T-cell reconstitution after alpha-beta-depleted transplantation in children. The CDR3 loop spans 14 amino acids. The V end lost 5 bases, the J end lost 2 bases, and 10 bases lay between the germline ends. This sample's TCRbeta library carried unique molecular identifier barcodes. MiXCR, applied by TCRdb to the PCR reads, yields one record per CDR3 protein. The sample has hundreds of thousands of distinct CDR3 sequences; 7.5% to 9.5% are singletons. The sample in question was PBMCs, mostly from graft donor cells, obtained 360 days after TCRalphabeta/CD19-depleted stem cell transplant. This chain joins TRBV12-3 or TRBV12-4 and TRBJ2-1, with D hard to call. The origin of this receptor is a male patient between 2 and 15 years old who had a stem cell transplant for acute myeloid leukemia, so the T cells may come from the graft donor. The CDR3 region has the DNA TGTGCCAGCAGTGAGCAGCAGACCTACAATGAGCAGTTCTTC. It is translated as CASSEQQTYNEQFF.